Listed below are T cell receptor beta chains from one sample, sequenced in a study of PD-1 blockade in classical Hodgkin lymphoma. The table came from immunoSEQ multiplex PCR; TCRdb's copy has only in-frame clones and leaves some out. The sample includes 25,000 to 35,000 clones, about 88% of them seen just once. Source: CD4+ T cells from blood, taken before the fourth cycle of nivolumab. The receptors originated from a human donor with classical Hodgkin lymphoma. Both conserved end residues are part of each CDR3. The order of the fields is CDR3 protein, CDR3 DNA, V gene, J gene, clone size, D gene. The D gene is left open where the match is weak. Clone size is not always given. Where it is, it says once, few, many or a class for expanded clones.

cdr3_aa: CASSPRPFNEAFF; cdr3_nt: TGTGCCAGTAGCCCCCGGCCCTTCAATGAAGCTTTCTTT; v_call: TRBV7-9; j_call: TRBJ1-1; clone_size: once; d_call: NA
cdr3_aa: CASSWLAGAYNEQFF; cdr3_nt: TGTGCCAGCAGCTGGCTAGCGGGCGCCTACAATGAGCAGTTCTTC; v_call: TRBV14; j_call: TRBJ2-1; clone_size: NA; d_call: TRBD2
cdr3_aa: CASSTGLLGPGNTIYF; cdr3_nt: TGCGCCAGCAGCACGGGCTTGCTGGGACCTGGAAACACCATATATTTT; v_call: TRBV5-1; j_call: TRBJ1-3; clone_size: NA; d_call: NA
cdr3_aa: CASSILQGPYEQYF; cdr3_nt: TGCGCCAGCAGCATACTACAGGGACCCTACGAGCAGTACTTC; v_call: TRBV5-1; j_call: TRBJ2-7; clone_size: NA; d_call: NA
cdr3_aa: CASTQLAPRTGGWYGYTF; cdr3_nt: TGTGCCAGCACCCAATTGGCCCCGCGGACAGGGGGCTGGTATGGCTACACCTTC; v_call: TRBV27; j_call: TRBJ1-2; clone_size: NA; d_call: TRBD1
cdr3_aa: CATGGPRDTEAFF; cdr3_nt: TGTGCCACAGGGGGCCCCCGTGACACTGAAGCTTTCTTT; v_call: TRBV5-6; j_call: TRBJ1-1; clone_size: NA; d_call: TRBD1
cdr3_aa: CASSEYGSMNTEAFF; cdr3_nt: TGTGCCAGCAGTGAATATGGCAGCATGAACACTGAAGCTTTCTTT; v_call: TRBV25-1; j_call: TRBJ1-1; clone_size: NA; d_call: NA
cdr3_aa: CASSARGGPTDTQYF; cdr3_nt: TGTGCCAGCAGCGCGAGGGGGGGTCCGACAGATACGCAGTATTTT; v_call: TRBV7-2; j_call: TRBJ2-3; clone_size: NA; d_call: NA
cdr3_aa: CAWSVKGSGNTIYF; cdr3_nt: TGTGCCTGGAGTGTAAAGGGGAGCGGAAACACCATATATTTT; v_call: TRBV30; j_call: TRBJ1-3; clone_size: once; d_call: NA
cdr3_aa: CASSLASGQGTYEQYF; cdr3_nt: TGTGCCAGCAGCTTAGCTTCAGGACAGGGGACCTACGAGCAGTACTTC; v_call: TRBV11-2; j_call: TRBJ2-7; clone_size: NA; d_call: TRBD1
cdr3_aa: CASSFRDGTYEQYF; cdr3_nt: TGCGCCAGCAGCTTCCGGGACGGGACCTACGAGCAGTACTTC; v_call: TRBV5-1; j_call: TRBJ2-7; clone_size: NA; d_call: NA
cdr3_aa: CASSQGAGPYEQYF; cdr3_nt: TGCGCCAGCAGCCAAGGAGCAGGCCCCTACGAGCAGTACTTC; v_call: TRBV4-3; j_call: TRBJ2-7; clone_size: once; d_call: NA
cdr3_aa: CASGPSGGAGELFF; cdr3_nt: TGTGCTAGTGGTCCTAGCGGGGGAGCCGGGGAGCTGTTTTTT; v_call: TRBV12-5; j_call: TRBJ2-2; clone_size: NA; d_call: TRBD2
cdr3_aa: CASSVGPPDTQYF; cdr3_nt: TGTGCCAGCAGCGTAGGACCCCCAGATACGCAGTATTTT; v_call: TRBV9; j_call: TRBJ2-3; clone_size: NA; d_call: NA
cdr3_aa: CACRTSPFNEQFF; cdr3_nt: TGTGCCTGTCGGACTAGCCCTTTCAATGAGCAGTTCTTC; v_call: TRBV30; j_call: TRBJ2-1; clone_size: NA; d_call: TRBD2
cdr3_aa: CASSPPRGEEQYF; cdr3_nt: TGTGCCAGCTCACCACCGCGAGGGGAGGAGCAGTACTTC; v_call: TRBV18; j_call: TRBJ2-5; clone_size: NA; d_call: NA
cdr3_aa: CASSYSMGPGGNTIYF; cdr3_nt: TGTGCCAGCAGTTACTCGATGGGGCCGGGTGGAAACACCATATATTTT; v_call: TRBV6-6; j_call: TRBJ1-3; clone_size: NA; d_call: NA
cdr3_aa: CAISALPAPSYGYTF; cdr3_nt: TGTGCCATCAGTGCCCTACCAGCCCCGAGCTATGGCTACACCTTC; v_call: TRBV10-3; j_call: TRBJ1-2; clone_size: NA; d_call: NA
cdr3_aa: CASSQGLAGVSSYNEQFF; cdr3_nt: TGCGCCAGCAGCCAAGGACTAGCGGGGGTGAGCTCCTACAATGAGCAGTTCTTC; v_call: TRBV4-1; j_call: TRBJ2-1; clone_size: NA; d_call: TRBD2
cdr3_aa: CAWRLIQANTEAFF; cdr3_nt: TGTGCCTGGAGACTTATACAGGCGAACACTGAAGCTTTCTTT; v_call: TRBV30; j_call: TRBJ1-1; clone_size: NA; d_call: NA
cdr3_aa: CAWNPKAGFGDNQPQHF; cdr3_nt: TGTGCCTGGAATCCAAAAGCGGGATTCGGGGACAATCAGCCCCAGCATTTT; v_call: TRBV30; j_call: TRBJ1-5; clone_size: NA; d_call: NA
cdr3_aa: CASSYSVNTEAFF; cdr3_nt: TGTGCCAGCAGTTATTCGGTGAACACTGAAGCTTTCTTT; v_call: TRBV6-6; j_call: TRBJ1-1; clone_size: NA; d_call: NA
cdr3_aa: CASSIQGSTEAFF; cdr3_nt: TGTGCCAGTAGTATCCAGGGAAGTACTGAAGCTTTCTTT; v_call: TRBV19; j_call: TRBJ1-1; clone_size: few; d_call: NA
cdr3_aa: CASSRGVTDTQYF; cdr3_nt: TGTGCCAGCAGCCGGGGGGTCACAGATACGCAGTATTTT; v_call: TRBV7-2; j_call: TRBJ2-3; clone_size: NA; d_call: TRBD2
cdr3_aa: CASSQVRGSDGYTF; cdr3_nt: TGTGCCAGCAGCCAAGTAAGGGGTTCGGATGGCTACACCTTC; v_call: TRBV4-2; j_call: TRBJ1-2; clone_size: few; d_call: NA
cdr3_aa: CSVEWDRSYEQYF; cdr3_nt: TGCAGCGTTGAATGGGACAGGTCCTACGAGCAGTACTTC; v_call: TRBV29-1; j_call: TRBJ2-7; clone_size: NA; d_call: TRBD1
cdr3_aa: CASSLVVPAGNQPQHF; cdr3_nt: TGTGCCAGCAGCCTAGTAGTGCCGGCCGGCAATCAGCCCCAGCATTTT; v_call: TRBV28; j_call: TRBJ1-5; clone_size: NA; d_call: NA
cdr3_aa: CASSLAASGGADTQYF; cdr3_nt: TGTGCCAGCAGCTTAGCCGCTAGCGGGGGGGCAGATACGCAGTATTTT; v_call: TRBV7-2; j_call: TRBJ2-3; clone_size: NA; d_call: TRBD2
cdr3_aa: CASSLPSYEQYF; cdr3_nt: TGTGCCAGCAGCTTACCCTCCTACGAGCAGTACTTC; v_call: TRBV7-2; j_call: TRBJ2-7; clone_size: few; d_call: NA
cdr3_aa: CASTLGGGYRQAQHF; cdr3_nt: TGTGCCAGTACCCTAGGCGGGGGCTACAGGCAGGCCCAGCATTTT; v_call: TRBV19; j_call: TRBJ1-5; clone_size: few; d_call: NA
cdr3_aa: CASSFSALNTEAFF; cdr3_nt: TGTGCCAGCAGCTTCAGCGCGCTGAACACTGAAGCTTTCTTT; v_call: TRBV7-3; j_call: TRBJ1-1; clone_size: NA; d_call: NA
cdr3_aa: CASSSNPGNYGYTF; cdr3_nt: TGTGCCAGCAGCTCCAACCCGGGGAACTATGGCTACACCTTC; v_call: TRBV7-2; j_call: TRBJ1-2; clone_size: NA; d_call: NA
cdr3_aa: CASSRTGDRQPQHF; cdr3_nt: TGTGCCAGTAGCCGTACAGGGGATAGACAGCCCCAGCATTTT; v_call: TRBV19; j_call: TRBJ1-5; clone_size: NA; d_call: TRBD1
cdr3_aa: CASSLASGAYEQYF; cdr3_nt: TGTGCCAGCAGTTTGGCTAGCGGTGCCTACGAGCAGTACTTC; v_call: TRBV27; j_call: TRBJ2-7; clone_size: NA; d_call: TRBD2
cdr3_aa: CAWSILPGYTF; cdr3_nt: TGTGCCTGGAGTATCCTCCCTGGCTACACCTTC; v_call: TRBV30; j_call: TRBJ1-2; clone_size: NA; d_call: NA
cdr3_aa: CAISHGTGNTGELFF; cdr3_nt: TGTGCCATCAGTCACGGGACAGGGAACACCGGGGAGCTGTTTTTT; v_call: TRBV10-3; j_call: TRBJ2-2; clone_size: NA; d_call: TRBD1
cdr3_aa: CASSPGQGEINIQYF; cdr3_nt: TGTGCCAGCAGCCCGGGACAGGGGGAGATCAACATTCAGTACTTC; v_call: TRBV7-2; j_call: TRBJ2-4; clone_size: NA; d_call: TRBD1
cdr3_aa: CASSLLNEQYF; cdr3_nt: TGTGCCAGCAGTTTATTGAACGAGCAGTACTTC; v_call: TRBV28; j_call: TRBJ2-7; clone_size: NA; d_call: NA
cdr3_aa: CASSEAYGTGGFGGYTF; cdr3_nt: TGCGCCAGCAGCGAGGCGTACGGGACAGGGGGCTTCGGTGGCTACACCTTC; v_call: TRBV5-1; j_call: TRBJ1-2; clone_size: NA; d_call: TRBD1
cdr3_aa: CASSPGQADYGYTF; cdr3_nt: TGTGCCAGCAGCCCGGGACAGGCTGACTATGGCTACACCTTC; v_call: TRBV6-6; j_call: TRBJ1-2; clone_size: NA; d_call: TRBD1
cdr3_aa: CATSRLGADRGAFF; cdr3_nt: TGTGCCACCAGCAGACTGGGGGCAGACAGGGGAGCTTTCTTT; v_call: TRBV15; j_call: TRBJ1-1; clone_size: NA; d_call: TRBD1
cdr3_aa: CASSPGQGSYEQYF; cdr3_nt: TGTGCCAGCAGCCCCGGGCAGGGGTCCTACGAGCAGTACTTC; v_call: TRBV5-4; j_call: TRBJ2-7; clone_size: NA; d_call: NA
cdr3_aa: CASSLSGLGANVLTF; cdr3_nt: TGTGCCAGCTCACTTTCGGGGCTAGGGGCCAACGTCCTGACTTTC; v_call: TRBV18; j_call: TRBJ2-6; clone_size: NA; d_call: NA
cdr3_aa: CASSLDLAGAGETQYF; cdr3_nt: TGTGCCAGCAGCTTAGATCTAGCGGGGGCAGGGGAGACCCAGTACTTC; v_call: TRBV7-9; j_call: TRBJ2-5; clone_size: NA; d_call: TRBD2
cdr3_aa: CASSTGTGDEKLFF; cdr3_nt: TGTGCCAGCAGTACCGGGACAGGGGATGAAAAACTGTTTTTT; v_call: TRBV11-3; j_call: TRBJ1-4; clone_size: NA; d_call: TRBD1
cdr3_aa: CASSSRTGDQPQHF; cdr3_nt: TGTGCCAGCAGTTCCCGGACCGGGGACCAGCCCCAGCATTTT; v_call: TRBV27; j_call: TRBJ1-5; clone_size: NA; d_call: NA
cdr3_aa: CASSQSGPADNTEAFF; cdr3_nt: TGCGCCAGCAGTCAATCGGGGCCAGCGGACAACACTGAAGCTTTCTTT; v_call: TRBV23-1; j_call: TRBJ1-1; clone_size: NA; d_call: NA
cdr3_aa: CASSRGGGVGQPQHF; cdr3_nt: TGTGCCAGCAGCCGAGGGGGCGGGGTCGGTCAGCCCCAGCATTTT; v_call: TRBV7-2; j_call: TRBJ1-5; clone_size: NA; d_call: TRBD1
cdr3_aa: CAWNQGDSDHGYTF; cdr3_nt: TGTGCCTGGAATCAAGGGGACAGTGATCATGGCTACACCTTC; v_call: TRBV30; j_call: TRBJ1-2; clone_size: NA; d_call: TRBD1
cdr3_aa: CASKIKTEAFF; cdr3_nt: TGTGCCAGCAAAATCAAAACTGAAGCTTTCTTT; v_call: TRBV7-2; j_call: TRBJ1-1; clone_size: NA; d_call: NA
cdr3_aa: CASSAGFSGGFETQYF; cdr3_nt: TGTGCCAGCAGCGCGGGATTTAGCGGGGGGTTCGAGACCCAGTACTTC; v_call: TRBV7-9; j_call: TRBJ2-5; clone_size: NA; d_call: TRBD2
cdr3_aa: CADSELWGKSNYGYTF; cdr3_nt: TGTGCCGACTCGGAGCTGTGGGGGAAATCAAACTATGGCTACACCTTC; v_call: TRBV30; j_call: TRBJ1-2; clone_size: NA; d_call: NA
cdr3_aa: CSDTGLGDEQFF; cdr3_nt: TGCAGCGATACGGGCCTCGGGGATGAGCAGTTCTTC; v_call: TRBV29-1; j_call: TRBJ2-1; clone_size: once; d_call: NA
cdr3_aa: CASSPETSGGAYEQYF; cdr3_nt: TGTGCCAGCTCACCAGAGACTAGCGGGGGGGCCTACGAGCAGTACTTC; v_call: TRBV18; j_call: TRBJ2-7; clone_size: NA; d_call: TRBD2
cdr3_aa: CAISVDRGSPLHF; cdr3_nt: TGTGCCATCAGTGTGGACAGAGGGTCACCCCTCCACTTT; v_call: TRBV10-3; j_call: TRBJ1-6; clone_size: NA; d_call: NA
cdr3_aa: CAWIRYTEAFF; cdr3_nt: TGTGCCTGGATACGGTACACTGAAGCTTTCTTT; v_call: TRBV30; j_call: TRBJ1-1; clone_size: few; d_call: NA
cdr3_aa: CASSLAGWLAGDNEQFF; cdr3_nt: TGTGCCAGCAGCTTAGCCGGTTGGCTAGCGGGGGACAATGAGCAGTTCTTC; v_call: TRBV11-2; j_call: TRBJ2-1; clone_size: NA; d_call: TRBD2